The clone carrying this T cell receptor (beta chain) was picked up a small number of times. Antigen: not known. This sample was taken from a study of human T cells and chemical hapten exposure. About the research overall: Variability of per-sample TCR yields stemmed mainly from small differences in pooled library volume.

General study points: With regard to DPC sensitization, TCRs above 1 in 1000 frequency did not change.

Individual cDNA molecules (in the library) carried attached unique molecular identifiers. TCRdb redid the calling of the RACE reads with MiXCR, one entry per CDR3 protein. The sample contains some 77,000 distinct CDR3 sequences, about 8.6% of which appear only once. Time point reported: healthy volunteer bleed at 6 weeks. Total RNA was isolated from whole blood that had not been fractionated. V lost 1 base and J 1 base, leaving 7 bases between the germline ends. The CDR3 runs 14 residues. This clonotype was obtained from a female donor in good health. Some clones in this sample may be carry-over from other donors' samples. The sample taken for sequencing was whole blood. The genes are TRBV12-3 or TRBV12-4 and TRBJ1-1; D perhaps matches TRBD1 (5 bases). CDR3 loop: CASSLVGGNTEAFF. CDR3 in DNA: TGTGCCAGCAGTTTAGTGGGGGGGAACACTGAAGCTTTCTTT.